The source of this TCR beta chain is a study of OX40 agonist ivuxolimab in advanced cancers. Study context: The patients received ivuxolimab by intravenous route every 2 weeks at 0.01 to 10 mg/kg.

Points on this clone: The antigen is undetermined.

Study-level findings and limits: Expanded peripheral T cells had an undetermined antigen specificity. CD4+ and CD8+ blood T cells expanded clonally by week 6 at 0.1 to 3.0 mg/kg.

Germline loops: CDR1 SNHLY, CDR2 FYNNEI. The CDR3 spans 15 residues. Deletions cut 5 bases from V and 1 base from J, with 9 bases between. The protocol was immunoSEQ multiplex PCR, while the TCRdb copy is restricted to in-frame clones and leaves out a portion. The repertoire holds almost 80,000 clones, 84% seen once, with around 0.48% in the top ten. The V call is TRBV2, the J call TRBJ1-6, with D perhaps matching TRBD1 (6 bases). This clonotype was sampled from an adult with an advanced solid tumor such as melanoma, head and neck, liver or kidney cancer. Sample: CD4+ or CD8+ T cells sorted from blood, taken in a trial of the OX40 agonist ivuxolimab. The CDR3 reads CASSSQGSYNSPLHF. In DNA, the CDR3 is TGTGCCAGCAGTTCTCAGGGGTCCTATAATTCACCCCTCCACTTT.